This TCR beta chain was identified during a study of T cells in Graves' hyperthyroidism and ophthalmopathy. Study-wide findings and caveats: A model of 13 V-J pairs discriminated ophthalmopathy from stable hyperthyroidism. Most clonotypes expanded in thyroid above 0.001 were likewise present in blood.

Of note for this clonotype: Antigen specificity is unknown.

It was RNA transcripts that yielded the amplified TCR beta CDR3 regions. Researchers ran a first-round RT-PCR on the TCR CDR3 using the HTBI primer set. A single record per CDR3 protein comes from TCRdb applying MiXCR to the multiplex PCR reads. The data show hundreds of thousands of distinct CDR3 sequences, approximately 15% seen once. Trimming removed 7 bases at V and 5 bases at J, with 12 bases between. The CDR3 spans 13 residues. The V gene is TRBV12-3 or TRBV12-4, the J gene TRBJ2-1; no reliable D call. The receptor was derived from a woman between 18 and 29 years old with Graves' hyperthyroidism. The specimen was blood. CDR3 DNA sequence: TGTGCCAGCAATTTTCAGCCCGACAATGAGCAGTTCTTC. It encodes CASNFQPDNEQFF.